The source of this T cell receptor (beta chain) is a study of siplizumab effects on memory and regulatory T cells. Whole-study results and caveats: A naive or memory phenotype could not be assigned to roughly 80-95% of the proliferating CD4+ or CD8+ clones. Of the alloreactive clones, only a minor fraction mapped to unstimulated subsets. Among mappable alloreactive CD4+ clones, the Treg-derived fraction averaged 68.8% with siplizumab versus around 30% in controls.

Assays were performed on approximately 1.1 x 10^5 TCR templates per sample. Clones were read by immunoSEQ multiplex PCR, and TCRdb kept only the in-frame ones, dropping some. The data contain 75,000 to 100,000 clones, about 94% of them seen just once; the ten biggest clones take up 1% to 1.5%. V shed 4 bases, J shed 11 bases, and the junction held 7 bases outside the gene matches. Germline CDR1 and CDR2: SGHRS and YFSETQ. The CDR3 totals 14 residues. For this clone: The antigen is not known.

The chain combines TRBV5-1 with TRBJ1-4, with 11 bases matching TRBD1. Material: non-Treg CD4+ T cells sorted from blood. This TCR was recovered from a human donor in good health. The CDR3 spells CASSLGQGAGKLFF. Written as DNA, the CDR3 is TGCGCCAGCAGCCTAGGACAGGGGGCAGGGAAACTGTTTTTT.